This record covers a single T cell receptor (beta chain). This clone's antigen is unknown. Per-base qualities were not stored, and no clone one base away is much larger. This entry belongs to a study of blood T cell repertoires in COVID-19 (dated by TCRdb to 2018 to 2021). Background for the entire study: Samples from collaborators originated in the United States, Italy and Spain and spanned both the acute and convalescent phases of COVID-19. The repertoires were released in a freely available public database intended as a resource for research on the immune response to SARS-CoV-2. The samples were drawn from the first 160 participants of the ongoing ImmuneRACE study and from 950 to 1,500 subjects provided by 6 global collaborators. A de-identified subject ID, COVID-19 status, age in years and sex were almost always included in the sample metadata. Where HLA class I and class II types were available, the types were taken from metadata supplied by the sample provider, not from assay-based typing. Deeply sampled blood TCRbeta repertoires from subjects exposed to, actively infected with, or recovered from COVID-19 were included in the dataset. The prospective study material was composed of cDNA or gDNA derived from T cells, B-cell-depleted T cells, or PBMCs. The paper's findings and limits, for the study overall: How much clinical and demographic metadata was included differed by source and by participant, and the metadata was provided uncurated.

The immunoSEQ Assay, a bias-controlled multiplex PCR, was used to amplify TCRbeta CDR3 regions from genomic DNA. The authors' pipeline ran thus. Within the assay, amplification of reference gene primers was used to estimate how many nucleated cells each sample contained. To quantify the absolute abundance of each unique TCRbeta CDR3 rearrangement, sequence reads were collapsed and filtered. For each sample, productive Simpson clonality was calculated as the square root of Simpson's diversity index over productive rearrangements. In its TCRdb copy, this immuneACCESS table keeps in-frame sequences only and misses some clones. Where compared with another copy, unresolved V genes explain less than half of these, and the others have no known cause. V, J and clone size are taken as reported in that table, and D and trimming were inferred from the DNA itself. The sample has some 220,000 clones on record, 84% of them singletons. 9.7% of the sample lies in the top ten.

Each collaborating institution followed its own protocols to collect whole blood in K2EDTA tubes. Collaborator samples were shipped for TCRbeta analysis as frozen whole blood, isolated PBMCs, or DNA extracted from either sample type. What was sequenced was peripheral blood. This TCR derives from a man aged 50 to 59 with active or convalescent COVID-19.

The DNA is TGTGCCAGCAGTGGGCGTGGGGACATGAGCTATTCACCCCTCCACTTT. Its translation is CASSGRGDMSYSPLHF. The rearranged segments are TRBV28 and TRBJ1-6; TRBD1 is perhaps the D gene, given 6 matching bases. CDR1 and CDR2 are read off the germline V gene as MDHEN and SYDVKM. At the junction V is shortened by 5 bases and J by 8 bases, with 19 bases in between. The CDR3 runs 16 amino acids, cysteine and phenylalanine included. Here the CDR3 DNA is all that survives: 48 bases in frame from base 1.